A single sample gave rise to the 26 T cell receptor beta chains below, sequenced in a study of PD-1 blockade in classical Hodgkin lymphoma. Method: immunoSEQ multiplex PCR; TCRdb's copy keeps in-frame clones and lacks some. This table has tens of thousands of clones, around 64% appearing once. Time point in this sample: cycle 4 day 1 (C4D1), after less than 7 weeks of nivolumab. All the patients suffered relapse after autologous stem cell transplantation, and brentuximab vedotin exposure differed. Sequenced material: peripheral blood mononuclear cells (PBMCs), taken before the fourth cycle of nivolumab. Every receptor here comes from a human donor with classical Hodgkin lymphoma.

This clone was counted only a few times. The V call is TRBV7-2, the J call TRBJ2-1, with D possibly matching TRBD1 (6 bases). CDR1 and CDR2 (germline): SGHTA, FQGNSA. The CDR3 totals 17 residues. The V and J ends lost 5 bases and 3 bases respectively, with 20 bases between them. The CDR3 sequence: CASSLRTGHQIYNEQFF. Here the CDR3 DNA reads TGTGCCAGCAGCCTGCGAACGGGACACCAAATCTACAATGAGCAGTTCTTC.

CDR3 nucleotide sequence: TGTGCCAGCAGCTTGTACAGGTCAGTGGGTAACGAGCAGTACTTC. Encoded protein: CASSLYRSVGNEQYF. The chain has TRBV11-1 and TRBJ2-7, with D possibly being TRBD1 (5 bases). Trimming cost V 3 bases and J 5 bases, with 17 bases left between them. This CDR3 spans 15 amino acids. Germline V gene data show CDR1 as SGHAT and CDR2 as FQDESV (reference sequence).

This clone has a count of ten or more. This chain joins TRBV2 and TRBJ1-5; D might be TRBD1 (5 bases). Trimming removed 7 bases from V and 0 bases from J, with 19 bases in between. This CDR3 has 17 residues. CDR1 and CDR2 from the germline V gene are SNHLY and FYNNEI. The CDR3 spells CASKLLGTLHSNQPQHF. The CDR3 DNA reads TGTGCCAGCAAGCTGCTTGGGACCCTCCATAGCAATCAGCCCCAGCATTTT.

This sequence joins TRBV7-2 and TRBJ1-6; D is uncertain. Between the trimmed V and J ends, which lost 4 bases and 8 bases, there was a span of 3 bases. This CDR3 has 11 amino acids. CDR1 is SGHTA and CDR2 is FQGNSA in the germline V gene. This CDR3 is CASSSDSPLHF. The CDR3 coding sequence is TGTGCCAGCAGCTCGGATTCACCCCTCCACTTT. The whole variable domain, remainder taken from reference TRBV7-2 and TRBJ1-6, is GAGVSQSPSNKVTEKGKDVELRCDPISGHTALYWYRQSLGQGLEFLIYFQGNSAPDKSGLPSDRFSAERTGGSVSTLTIQRTQQEDSAVYLCASSSDSPLHFGNGTRLTVT.

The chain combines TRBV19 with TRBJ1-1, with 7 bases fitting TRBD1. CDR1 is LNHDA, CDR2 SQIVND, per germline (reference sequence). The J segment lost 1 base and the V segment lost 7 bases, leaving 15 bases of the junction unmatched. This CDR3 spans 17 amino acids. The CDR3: CASTNRIRQGWNTEAFF. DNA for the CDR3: TGTGCCAGTACCAATCGAATTCGACAGGGATGGAACACTGAAGCTTTCTTT. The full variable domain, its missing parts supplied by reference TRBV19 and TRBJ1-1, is DGGITQSPKYLFRKEGQNVTLSCEQNLNHDAMYWYRQDPGQGLRLIYYSQIVNDFQKGDIAEGYSVSREKKESFPLTVTSAQKNPTAFYLCASTNRIRQGWNTEAFFGQGTRLTVV.

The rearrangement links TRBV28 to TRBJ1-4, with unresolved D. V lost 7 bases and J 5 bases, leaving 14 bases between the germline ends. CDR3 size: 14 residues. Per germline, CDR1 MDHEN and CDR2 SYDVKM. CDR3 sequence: CASTHPDGNEKLFF. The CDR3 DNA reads TGTGCCAGCACCCACCCGGACGGGAATGAAAAACTGTTTTTT.

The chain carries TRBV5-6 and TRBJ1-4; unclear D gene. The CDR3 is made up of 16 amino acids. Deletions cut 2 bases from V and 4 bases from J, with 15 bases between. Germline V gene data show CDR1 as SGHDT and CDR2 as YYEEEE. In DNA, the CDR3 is TGTGCCAGCAGCTTATATGGAGAGAAAAATAATGAAAAACTGTTTTTT. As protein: CASSLYGEKNNEKLFF.

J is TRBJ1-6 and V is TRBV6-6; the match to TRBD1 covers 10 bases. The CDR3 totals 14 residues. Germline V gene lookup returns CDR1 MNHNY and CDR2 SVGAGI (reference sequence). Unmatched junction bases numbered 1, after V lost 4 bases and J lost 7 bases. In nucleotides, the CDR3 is TGTGCCAGCAGTTGGGACAGGGGCAATTCACCCCTCCACTTT. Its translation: CASSWDRGNSPLHF.

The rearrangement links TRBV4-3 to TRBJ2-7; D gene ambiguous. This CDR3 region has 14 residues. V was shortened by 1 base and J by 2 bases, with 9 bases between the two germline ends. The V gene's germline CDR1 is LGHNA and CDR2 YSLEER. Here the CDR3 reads CASSQVKGTYEQYF. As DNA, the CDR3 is TGCGCCAGCAGCCAAGTGAAAGGGACCTACGAGCAGTACTTC.

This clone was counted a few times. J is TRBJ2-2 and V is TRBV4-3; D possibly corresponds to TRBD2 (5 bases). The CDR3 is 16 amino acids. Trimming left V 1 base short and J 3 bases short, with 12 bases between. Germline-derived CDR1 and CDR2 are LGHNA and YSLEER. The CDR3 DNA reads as TGCGCCAGCAGCCAAGGGGCAGGACTCGACACCGGGGAGCTGTTTTTT. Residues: CASSQGAGLDTGELFF.

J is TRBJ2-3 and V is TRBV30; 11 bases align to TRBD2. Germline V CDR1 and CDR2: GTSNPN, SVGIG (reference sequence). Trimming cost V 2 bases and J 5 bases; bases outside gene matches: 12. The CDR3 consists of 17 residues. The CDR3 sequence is CAWSSQFLAGGLDTQYF. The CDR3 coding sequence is TGTGCCTGGAGTTCCCAGTTTCTAGCGGGGGGATTAGATACGCAGTATTTT.

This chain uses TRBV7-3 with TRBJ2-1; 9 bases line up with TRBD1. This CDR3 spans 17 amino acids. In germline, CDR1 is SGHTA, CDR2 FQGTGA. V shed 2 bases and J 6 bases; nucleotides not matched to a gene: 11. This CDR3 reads CASSLEGAGTGINEQFF. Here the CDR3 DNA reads TGTGCCAGCAGCTTAGAGGGGGCCGGGACAGGGATCAATGAGCAGTTCTTC.

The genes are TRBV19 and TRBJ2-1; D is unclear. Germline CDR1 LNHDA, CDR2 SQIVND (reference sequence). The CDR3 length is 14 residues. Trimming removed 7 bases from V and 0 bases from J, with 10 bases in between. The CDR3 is CASTDSSSYNEQFF. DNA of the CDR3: TGTGCCAGTACTGACTCGAGCTCCTACAATGAGCAGTTCTTC.

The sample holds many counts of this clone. The CDR3 region is CAWSTQGGGQPQHF. The DNA of the CDR3 is TGTGCCTGGAGTACACAGGGTGGAGGTCAGCCCCAGCATTTT. The chain couples TRBV30 to TRBJ1-5; possibly TRBD1 for D (6 bases). The V gene lost 2 bases and the J gene lost 6 bases, with 14 bases spanning the gap. The CDR3 sequence is 14 residues long. Looked up from germline, CDR1 is GTSNPN and CDR2 is SVGIG (reference sequence).

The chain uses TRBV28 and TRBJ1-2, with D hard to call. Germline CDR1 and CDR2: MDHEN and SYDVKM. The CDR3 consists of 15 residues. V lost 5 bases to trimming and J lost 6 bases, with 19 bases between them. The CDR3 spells CASSRAGLISDGYTF. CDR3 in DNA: TGTGCCAGCAGTCGAGCCGGACTCATAAGCGATGGCTACACCTTC.

The CDR3 sequence is CASRRDSQNTEAFF. In DNA, the CDR3 is TGTGCCAGCAGGAGGGACAGTCAGAACACTGAAGCTTTCTTT. V usage is TRBV25-1 and J usage is TRBJ1-1; 7 bases agree with TRBD1. CDR1 is MGHDK, CDR2 SYGVNS, per germline. This CDR3 is built from 14 residues. The V gene end was trimmed by 6 bases and the J gene end by 1 base; junction bases not matched to a gene: 5.

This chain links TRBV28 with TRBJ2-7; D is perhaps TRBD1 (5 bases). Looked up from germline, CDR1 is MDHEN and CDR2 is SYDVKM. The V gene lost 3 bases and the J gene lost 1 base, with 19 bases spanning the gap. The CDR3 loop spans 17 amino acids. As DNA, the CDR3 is TGTGCCAGCAGTTTTCGCCCCGGACAACCAGGTTCCTACGAGCAGTACTTC. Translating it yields CASSFRPGQPGSYEQYF.

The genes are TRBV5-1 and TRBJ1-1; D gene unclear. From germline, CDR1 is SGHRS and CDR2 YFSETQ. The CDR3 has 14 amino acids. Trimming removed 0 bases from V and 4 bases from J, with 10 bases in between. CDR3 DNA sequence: TGCGCCAGCAGCTTGGCCCACGGAGGCACTGAAGCTTTCTTT. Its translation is CASSLAHGGTEAFF.

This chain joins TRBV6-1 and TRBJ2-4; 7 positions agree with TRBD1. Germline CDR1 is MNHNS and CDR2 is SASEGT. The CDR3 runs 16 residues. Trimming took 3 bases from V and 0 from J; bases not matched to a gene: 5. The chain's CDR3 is CASSDRGQLAKNIQYF. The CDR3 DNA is TGTGCCAGCAGTGACCGGGGACAGCTAGCCAAAAACATTCAGTACTTC.

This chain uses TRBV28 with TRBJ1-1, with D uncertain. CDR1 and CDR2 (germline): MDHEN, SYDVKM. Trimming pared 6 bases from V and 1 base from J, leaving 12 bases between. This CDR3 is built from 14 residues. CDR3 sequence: CASSPDPSNTEAFF. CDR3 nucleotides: TGTGCCAGCAGCCCTGATCCCTCGAACACTGAAGCTTTCTTT.

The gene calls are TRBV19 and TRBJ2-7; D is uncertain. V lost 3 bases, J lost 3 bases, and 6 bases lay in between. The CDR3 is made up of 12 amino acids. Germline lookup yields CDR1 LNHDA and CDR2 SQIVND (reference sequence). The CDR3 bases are TGTGCCAGTAGTATTTCCGGCTACGAGCAGTACTTC. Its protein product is CASSISGYEQYF.

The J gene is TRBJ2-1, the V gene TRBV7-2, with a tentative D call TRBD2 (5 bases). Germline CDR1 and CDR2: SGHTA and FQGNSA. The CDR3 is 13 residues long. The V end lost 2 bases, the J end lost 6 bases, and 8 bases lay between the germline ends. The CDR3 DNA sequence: TGTGCCAGCAGCTTATTTCGGGGCAATGAGCAGTTCTTC. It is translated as CASSLFRGNEQFF.

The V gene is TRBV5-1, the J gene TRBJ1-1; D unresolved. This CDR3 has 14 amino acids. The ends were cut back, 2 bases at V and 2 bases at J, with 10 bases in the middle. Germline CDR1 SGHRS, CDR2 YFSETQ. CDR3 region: CASSLGPTNTEAFF. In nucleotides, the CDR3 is TGCGCCAGCAGCTTAGGACCGACAAACACTGAAGCTTTCTTT.

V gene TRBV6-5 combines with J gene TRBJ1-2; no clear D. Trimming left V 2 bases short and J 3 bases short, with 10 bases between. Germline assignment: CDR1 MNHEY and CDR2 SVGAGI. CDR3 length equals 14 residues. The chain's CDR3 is CASSYRDTYYGYTF. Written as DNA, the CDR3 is TGTGCCAGCAGTTACAGAGACACATACTATGGCTACACCTTC.

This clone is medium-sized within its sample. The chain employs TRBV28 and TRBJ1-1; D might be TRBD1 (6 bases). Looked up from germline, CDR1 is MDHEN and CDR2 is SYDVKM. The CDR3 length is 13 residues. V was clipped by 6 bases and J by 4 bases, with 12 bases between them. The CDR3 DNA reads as TGTGCCAGCAGGCTGCCCAGGGGCACTGAAGCTTTCTTT. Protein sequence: CASRLPRGTEAFF.

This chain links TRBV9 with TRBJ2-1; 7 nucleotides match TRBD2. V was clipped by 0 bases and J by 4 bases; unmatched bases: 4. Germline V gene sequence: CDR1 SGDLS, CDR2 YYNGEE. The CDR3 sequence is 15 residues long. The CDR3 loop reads CASSVASSGYNEQFF. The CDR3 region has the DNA TGTGCCAGCAGCGTAGCGTCTAGCGGTTACAATGAGCAGTTCTTC.